This TCR beta chain was identified in a study of cytotoxic CD8 clonotypes in ibrutinib-treated CLL. The overall study: After median roughly 68 months, around 15 stayed in remission, approximately twelve progressed; responses some 25 partial, 2 complete.

In its sample, this clone was seen a few times. Clones were sequenced by immunoSEQ multiplex PCR, and TCRdb holds only the in-frame ones, with some missing. The sample has some 85,000 clones; approximately 77% are singletons. The origin of this receptor is a human donor with chronic lymphocytic leukemia. Sequences were derived from PBMCs, sampled after 24 months of ibrutinib treatment.

The CDR3 loop reads CSVGTGQPQHF. The CDR3 DNA reads as TGCAGCGTGGGTACGGGGCAGCCCCAGCATTTT. V gene TRBV29-1 combines with J gene TRBJ1-5, with D hard to call. Per germline, CDR1 SQVTM and CDR2 ANQGSEA. The CDR3 consists of 11 residues. V dropped 6 bases and J dropped 7 bases, with 10 bases sitting between them.